This paragraph covers one T cell receptor beta chain sequence. Germline CDR1 SGHDN, CDR2 FVKESK. V lost 7 bases and J 5 bases, leaving 19 bases between the germline ends. This CDR3 spans 15 amino acids. Profiled with immunoSEQ multiplex PCR; TCRdb holds only in-frame clones, not every one. The table lists about 260,000 clones, over 80% of them singletons. This entry comes from a study of blood T cell repertoires in COVID-19. For the study at large: Sample material is recorded as cDNA or gDNA derived from T cells, B-cell-depleted T cells, or PBMCs.

Sequencing was performed on peripheral blood. The TCR comes from a man between 60 and 75 years old who had recovered from COVID-19. This rearrangement joins TRBV14 to TRBJ2-3, with TRBD1 as a possible D gene (6 bases). In DNA form, the CDR3 reads TGTGCCAGCAACACAGGGCTGAGGGTCGGAGATACGCAGTATTTT. Translated, it gives CASNTGLRVGDTQYF.